This T cell receptor beta chain comes out of a study of tumor-infiltrating lymphocytes in primary liver carcinoma. Study-level background: Between about 4 and 11 cm across, the tumors were all of stage T1-T3 N0M0. Study-wide findings and caveats: Blood's top-250-clone fraction was significantly lower than that of tumors (p = 0.039).

A constant-region primer primed TCR beta cDNA synthesis from 400 to 550 ng of total RNA. Researchers made the TCR beta libraries by running three nested multiplex PCR rounds with slightly modified ARM-PCR. Running around 10 cycles apiece, the first two PCR rounds relied on TRBV1-TRBV30 forward primers together with a C-beta reverse primer. TCRdb reanalysed the multiplex PCR reads using MiXCR and keeps one entry per CDR3 protein. The repertoire consists of 310,000 or so distinct CDR3 sequences, with about 50% occurring once and the leading ten covering approximately 15%. The authors took blood RNA from unsorted whole blood and also extracted germline DNA. This clonotype was detected many times. Its target is unknown. Germline V gene sequence: CDR1 MGHRA, CDR2 YSYEKL. The CDR3 length is 14 residues. V shed 6 bases and J shed 9 bases, with 19 bases lying between them.

The specimen sequenced was peripheral blood. The rearrangement joins TRBV4-1 to TRBJ2-3; perhaps D is TRBD1 or TRBD2 (6 bases each). The receptor comes from a woman aged 25-40 years with primary liver carcinoma and hepatitis B virus infection. The CDR3: CASRNPREGGTQYF. CDR3 DNA: TGCGCCAGCAGGAACCCTAGGGAAGGGGGGACGCAGTATTTT.